This T cell receptor beta chain was sequenced in a study of identical twins. Study outcomes and limitations: Conclusions rested on cross-sectional statistics rather than following the same donors. Fewer insertions marked abundant cord blood beta clonotypes; young adult naive trended weakly, memory not at all.

This clonotype occurred many times. Its antigen is currently unknown. MiXCR, run by TCRdb on the 5' RACE reads, gives a single entry per CDR3 protein. The sample gives 420,000 or so distinct CDR3 sequences, around 18% of which show up once; 12% is in the top ten. This CDR3 is 15 amino acids long. Per the germline V gene, CDR1 is SGHTA and CDR2 is FQGNSA. V was shortened by 4 bases and J by 5 bases, with 17 bases between the two germline ends. The receptor comes from a man aged 50-59 years in good health. The specimen sequenced was naive T cells sorted from blood. The rearrangement links TRBV7-2 to TRBJ2-5; D perhaps matches TRBD2 (6 bases). CDR3 in amino acids: CASSSIRAGGETQYF. In nucleotides, the CDR3 is TGTGCCAGCAGCTCCATTCGGGCAGGAGGGGAGACCCAGTACTTC.